Below are 18 T cell receptor beta chains sequenced from a single sample in a study of T cells in Graves' hyperthyroidism and ophthalmopathy. There were TCR beta CDR3 regions amplified from RNA transcripts. HTBI primers were used for first-round RT-PCR of the TCR CDR3. TCRdb re-called the multiplex PCR reads through MiXCR, storing one row per CDR3 protein. The data show a few hundred thousand distinct CDR3 sequences, about 43% seen once. The sequenced material came from peripheral blood or thyroid tissue (not recorded which). These receptors all stem from a woman younger than 30 with Graves' hyperthyroidism.

This clonotype has ten or more counts. The rearrangement links TRBV9 to TRBJ1-6; D unclear. Germline CDR1 is SGDLS and CDR2 is YYNGEE. Trimming stripped 0 bases from V and 5 bases from J, with 3 bases between. There are 13 residues in the CDR3. The CDR3 nucleotides are TGTGCCAGCAGCGTAGCAAATAATTCACCCCTCCACTTT. Translating it yields CASSVANNSPLHF.

The chain combines TRBV9 with TRBJ2-7, with D possibly called TRBD1 or TRBD2 (6 bases each). From germline, CDR1 is SGDLS and CDR2 YYNGEE. The length of the CDR3 is 15 residues. V was trimmed by 0 bases and J by 2 bases, leaving 12 bases between them. CDR3 amino acids: CASSVVAGEAYEQYF. DNA for the CDR3: TGTGCCAGCAGCGTAGTAGCAGGGGAGGCCTACGAGCAGTACTTC.

This clonotype was counted at least ten times. The rearrangement uses TRBV2 and TRBJ1-4; TRBD1 agrees at 7 bases. The J segment lost 8 bases and the V segment lost 10 bases, leaving 10 bases of the junction unmatched. The CDR3 has 13 amino acids. CDR1 is SNHLY and CDR2 is FYNNEI in the germline V gene. The CDR3 sequence is CATSRDRREKLFF. The DNA for the CDR3 is TGTGCCACATCCAGGGACAGACGGGAAAAACTGTTTTTT.

The chain is built from TRBV15 and TRBJ2-2; tentative D call: TRBD1 (6 bases). CDR1 is LNHNV, CDR2 YYDKDF, per germline (reference sequence). V was pared by 1 base and J by 0 bases, with 9 bases between. There are 16 residues in the CDR3. CDR3 loop: CATSRGNRANTGELFF. CDR3 nucleotides: TGTGCCACCAGCAGAGGCAACAGGGCGAACACCGGGGAGCTGTTTTTT. Filled out from reference TRBV15 and TRBJ2-2, the complete variable domain reads DAMVIQNPRYQVTQFGKPVTLSCSQTLNHNVMYWYQQKSSQAPKLLFHYYDKDFNNEADTPDNFQSRRPNTSFCFLDIRSPGLGDTAMYLCATSRGNRANTGELFFGEGSRLTVL.

V and J are TRBV19 and TRBJ1-1; tentative D call: TRBD1 (5 bases). CDR3 length equals 12 residues. The germline V and J ends were trimmed by 5 bases and 7 bases, with 11 bases remaining between them. The germline V gene has CDR1 LNHDA and CDR2 SQIVND (reference sequence). Written as DNA, the CDR3 is TGTGCCAGTAGTTTAAGGGGACTTGAAGCTTTCTTT. It translates to CASSLRGLEAFF.

This sequence joins TRBV7-2 and TRBJ2-7; 8 nucleotides agree with TRBD2. Germline V gene lookup returns CDR1 SGHTA and CDR2 FQGNSA. This CDR3 spans 14 amino acids. Losses at the gene ends were 8 bases for V and 0 bases for J; bases not matched to a gene: 6. CDR3 sequence (DNA): TGTGCCAGCGGGGATACTAGCGGCTCCTACGAGCAGTACTTC. It is translated as CASGDTSGSYEQYF.

The V call is TRBV2, the J call TRBJ1-2; the D gene is possibly TRBD1 (5 bases). Germline V lookup: CDR1 SNHLY, CDR2 FYNNEI. There are 11 residues in the CDR3. V shed 11 bases and J shed 4 bases, with 11 bases lying between them. The CDR3 here is CADSAAYGYTF. CDR3 in DNA: TGTGCCGACAGTGCAGCCTATGGCTACACCTTC.

The rearrangement uses TRBV27 and TRBJ2-5, with TRBD1 matching 8 bases. The length of the CDR3 is 11 residues. V trimming: 5 bases; J trimming: 9 bases; junction bases outside the gene matches: 2. Per the germline V gene, CDR1 is MNHEY and CDR2 is SMNVEV (reference sequence). The CDR3 DNA reads TGTGCCAGCAGTCTACAGGGGGCCCAGTACTTC. It yields the protein CASSLQGAQYF.

This clonotype has ten or more counts. The V call is TRBV19, the J call TRBJ1-6; the D is unclear. This CDR3 has 12 residues. With 5 bases removed from V and 10 bases from J, the gap between germline ends came to 9 bases. Germline V gene sequence: CDR1 LNHDA, CDR2 SQIVND (reference sequence). The CDR3 sequence: CASSGGKSPLHF. The CDR3 coding sequence is TGTGCCAGTAGTGGAGGAAAATCACCCCTCCACTTT.

This clonotype has more than one count but fewer than ten. The V call is TRBV27, the J call TRBJ1-2, with no clear D. The CDR3 is 16 residues long. The germline CDR1 and CDR2 sequences are MNHEY and SMNVEV (reference sequence). V lost 5 bases and J lost 8, with 24 bases in between. The chain's CDR3 is CASSRRGGAVMEGYTF. In nucleotides, the CDR3 is TGTGCCAGCAGTCGGCGGGGAGGTGCAGTTATGGAAGGCTACACCTTC.

This chain links TRBV11-1 with TRBJ2-5; 10 bases line up with TRBD2. CDR1 is SGHAT, CDR2 FQDESV, per germline (reference sequence). The junction had 8 bases not matched to a gene; V was cut back by 4 bases and J by 3 bases. This CDR3 has 16 residues. DNA for the CDR3: TGTGCCAGCAGCTCCCCGGGAGGACTAGCGGAAGAGACCCAGTACTTC. It codes for CASSSPGGLAEETQYF.

The chain links TRBV19 to TRBJ1-4; the D gene is possibly TRBD1 (5 bases). The CDR3 has 16 amino acids. Germline assignment: CDR1 LNHDA and CDR2 SQIVND (reference sequence). V was cut by 6 bases and J by 6 bases, with 20 bases left in between. DNA for the CDR3: TGTGCCAGTAGCCGACGTAGAGGGGTAGGTGATGAAAAACTGTTTTTT. Protein sequence: CASSRRRGVGDEKLFF.

The chain is built from TRBV29-1 and TRBJ2-3, with 8 bases fitting TRBD2. The CDR3 has 15 amino acids. The V and J ends lost 4 bases and 1 base, in that order; junction bases with no gene match: 7. Germline lookup yields CDR1 SQVTM and CDR2 ANQGSEA. CDR3 sequence (DNA): TGCAGCGTTGTTTCAACGGGAGGGGGCACAGATACGCAGTATTTT. As protein: CSVVSTGGGTDTQYF.

The gene calls are TRBV7-9 and TRBJ1-2; no clear D gene. The CDR3 totals 16 residues. The germline V gene has CDR1 SEHNR and CDR2 FQNEAQ (reference sequence). V lost 1 base to trimming and J lost 1 base, with 13 bases between them. As DNA, the CDR3 is TGTGCCAGCAGCTTAGATTACAGAGGCTTTAACTATGGCTACACCTTC. It specifies CASSLDYRGFNYGYTF. The full variable domain, in which reference TRBV7-9 and TRBJ1-2 provide the parts outside the CDR3, is DTGVSQNPRHKITKRGQNVTFRCDPISEHNRLYWYRQTLGQGPEFLTYFQNEAQLEKSRLLSDRFSAERPKGSFSTLEIQRTEQGDSAMYLCASSLDYRGFNYGYTFGSGTRLTVV.

The DNA of the CDR3 is TGTGCCAGCAGCCAAGATTGGACAGGGTCGGGCAATCAGCCCCAGCATTTT. It yields the protein CASSQDWTGSGNQPQHF. The chain couples TRBV7-9 to TRBJ1-5; 8 bases align to TRBD1. The germline V gene has CDR1 SEHNR and CDR2 FQNEAQ (reference sequence). The V and J ends lost 5 bases and 2 bases, in that order; junction bases with no gene match: 11. The length of the CDR3 is 17 residues.

With regard to this clonotype: A single base separates this from a much larger clone, so it may be a read error. Since no conserved phenylalanine or tryptophan closes the CDR3, a read error is the likely cause. The J gene is TRBJ1-1, the V gene TRBV10-3; possibly TRBD1 for D (5 bases). Trimming took off 2 bases at V and 1 base at J, with 14 bases between the two ends. The CDR3 loop spans 16 amino acids. Germline CDR1 reads ENHRY; CDR2 reads SYGVKD. CDR3 loop: CAISERGGTANTEAFS. CDR3 DNA: TGTGCCATCAGTGAGCGGGGTGGGACGGCGAACACTGAAGCTTTCTCT.

The J gene is TRBJ1-5, the V gene TRBV24-1, with TRBD1 matching 7 bases. After removal of 0 bases from V and 3 bases from J, the junction contained 7 bases not matched to a gene. Germline values: CDR1 KGHDR, CDR2 SFDVKD. The CDR3 loop spans 17 amino acids. The CDR3 loop is CATSDLTSRGNNQPQHF. The DNA of the CDR3 is TGTGCCACCAGTGATTTGACGAGCAGGGGGAACAATCAGCCCCAGCATTTT.

The chain recombines TRBV19 with TRBJ1-1, with D maybe TRBD1 (6 bases). Germline CDR1 reads LNHDA; CDR2 reads SQIVND (reference sequence). The CDR3 runs to 15 residues. The V end lost 4 bases, the J end lost 6 bases, and 18 bases lay between the germline ends. The CDR3 DNA sequence: TGTGCCAGTAGTACCTTAACAGGGTCTTTCTCTGAAGCTTTCTTT. Protein sequence: CASSTLTGSFSEAFF.